The T cell receptor beta chain described here comes from a study of shared clonotypes between healthy human individuals. Study at large: The donors, a couple of women and three men, were aged 18 to 49. Study-wide results and limits: Limitation of the genetic and exposure-history diversity represented came from the few donors. The authors expected sequencing depth to affect clonotype sharing among donors. Naive CD4 clonotypes overlapped across several donors at roughly 5.1%.

Assay used: immunoSEQ multiplex PCR; TCRdb lists only in-frame clones, some missing. The sample has about 730,000 clones; 55% to 75% are singletons. Concerning this clone: Its antigen is as yet unknown.

The CDR3 totals 12 residues. V trimming: 6 bases; J trimming: 7 bases; junction bases outside the gene matches: 3. CDR1 MNHEY and CDR2 SVGAGI come from the germline V gene. This clonotype originated in a woman younger than 45 in good health. Material: memory CD4+ T cells sorted from blood. Subset of the sample: CD45RA-negative fraction. V and J are TRBV6-5 and TRBJ1-2, with 9 bases lining up with TRBD1. CDR3 protein: CASRTGGAGYTF. In DNA, the CDR3 is TGTGCCAGCAGGACAGGGGGGGCTGGCTACACCTTC.